These T cell receptor beta chains were read from a single sample in a study of T cell repertoires in cytomegalovirus infection. TCRdb passed the reads through MiXCR, listing each CDR3 protein once. Of some 680,000 distinct CDR3 sequences in the sample, approximately 40% were seen once. The sequenced sample was PBMCs. All receptors come from a human donor in good health (CMV status not recorded). Some clones in this sample may be carry-over from other donors' samples. The CDR3 runs from the conserved cysteine through the conserved F or W. The order of the fields is D gene, J gene, clone size, V gene, CDR3 protein, CDR3 DNA. A D gene is named only where the DNA matches it firmly. Part of the rows lack a size; the others show once, few, many or a class for expanded clones.

TRBD1,TRBJ2-3,-,TRBV4-1,CASSLSGQGNAQYF,TGCGCCAGCAGCCTCAGCGGACAGGGTAACGCGCAGTATTTT
TRBD2,TRBJ2-1,-,TRBV6-6,CASSYRRSGGVSIYNEQFF,TGTGCCAGCAGTTACAGGCGTAGCGGGGGGGTCTCAATATACAATGAGCAGTTCTTC
-,TRBJ2-1,-,TRBV6-5,CASSSTGLVYNEQFF,TGTGCCAGCAGTTCTACGGGACTCGTCTACAATGAGCAGTTCTTC
-,TRBJ2-7,once,TRBV12-3/TRBV12-4,CASSLSRQTSPYKQYF,TGTGCCAGCAGCTTATCGAGACAGACGAGCCCCTACAAGCAGTACTTC
-,TRBJ2-2,-,TRBV2,CASSHGDTGELFF,TGTGCCAGCAGTCACGGAGACACCGGGGAGCTGTTTTTT
-,TRBJ1-2,-,TRBV19,CASHKTNTNYGYTF,TGTGCCAGCCACAAAACTAATACCAACTATGGCTACACCTTC
-,TRBJ2-2,-,TRBV3-1,CASALRVGLFGELFF,TGTGCCAGCGCCCTAAGGGTAGGGCTCTTCGGGGAGCTGTTTTTT
-,TRBJ2-3,few,TRBV2,CASTPDSTDTQYF,TGTGCCAGCACTCCGGACAGCACAGATACGCAGTATTTT
TRBD1,TRBJ2-1,-,TRBV20-1,CSAREATGSNNEQFF,TGCAGTGCTAGAGAGGCGACAGGGAGCAACAATGAGCAGTTCTTC
TRBD1,TRBJ2-6,-,TRBV6-2/TRBV6-3,CASSYSMVLGTVYSGANVLTF,TGTGCCAGCAGTTACTCGATGGTACTAGGGACAGTTTACTCTGGGGCCAACGTCCTGACTTTC
-,TRBJ2-1,many,TRBV7-2,CASSPQVPSSTEQFF,TGTGCCAGCAGCCCTCAAGTGCCAAGCAGTACTGAGCAGTTCTTC
-,TRBJ2-2,few,TRBV12-3/TRBV12-4,CASSSGRAGELFF,TGTGCCAGCAGTTCAGGAAGGGCAGGGGAGCTGTTTTTT
-,TRBJ1-4,-,TRBV12-3/TRBV12-4,CASAGTAEKLFF,TGTGCCAGCGCCGGGACCGCCGAAAAACTGTTTTTT
TRBD1,TRBJ1-2,-,TRBV7-2,CASSSRQGGYGYPF,TGTGCCAGCAGCTCGAGACAGGGGGGCTATGGCTACCCCTTC
-,TRBJ2-5,-,TRBV6-1,CASTFLGVRRGETQYF,TGTGCCAGCACCTTTTTAGGGGTCCGGCGGGGAGAGACCCAGTACTTC
-,TRBJ2-7,few,TRBV4-1,CASSQASSYEQYF,TGCGCCAGCAGCCAAGCCAGCTCCTACGAGCAGTACTTC
-,TRBJ2-7,-,TRBV5-6,CASSTESYEQYF,TGTGCCAGCAGCACAGAGTCCTACGAGCAGTACTTC
TRBD1,TRBJ2-7,-,TRBV7-2,CASSLAPTGVEQYF,TGTGCCAGCAGCTTGGCACCAACAGGGGTCGAGCAGTACTTC